This T cell receptor (beta chain) was obtained from a study of cytomegalovirus exposure and HLA in healthy donors. Across the whole study: Genetic ancestry analysis placed about 76% of the roughly 400 donors that were genotyped in the Caucasian-associated cluster. Whole-study results and caveats: Relative to equally common others, HLA-associated TCR beta chains showed greater clonal expansion in a later analysis. Upon later analysis, TCR association rates were observed to vary by HLA locus, being highest for DRB1 and lowest for HLA-C.

Note on this clone: Its specificity is unknown.

Primers included in the PCR were 60 Vbeta and 13 Jbeta primers. Only in-frame clones appear in the TCRdb table, and some are missing; sequencing was by immunoSEQ multiplex PCR. Of about 110,000 clones listed, approximately 82% are singletons. V was shortened by 3 bases and J by 6 bases, with 12 bases between the two germline ends. The CDR3 runs 15 residues. The germline V gene has CDR1 ENHRY and CDR2 SYGVKD. The receptor was isolated from a man aged 25-40 years in good health and CMV-seropositive. The chain joins TRBV10-3 to TRBJ1-6; D perhaps matches TRBD1 (5 bases). The sequenced sample consisted of PBMCs. The DNA of the CDR3 is TGTGCCATCAGTGATCGGCAGGGCAGTAATTCACCCCTCCACTTT. Translating it yields CAISDRQGSNSPLHF.